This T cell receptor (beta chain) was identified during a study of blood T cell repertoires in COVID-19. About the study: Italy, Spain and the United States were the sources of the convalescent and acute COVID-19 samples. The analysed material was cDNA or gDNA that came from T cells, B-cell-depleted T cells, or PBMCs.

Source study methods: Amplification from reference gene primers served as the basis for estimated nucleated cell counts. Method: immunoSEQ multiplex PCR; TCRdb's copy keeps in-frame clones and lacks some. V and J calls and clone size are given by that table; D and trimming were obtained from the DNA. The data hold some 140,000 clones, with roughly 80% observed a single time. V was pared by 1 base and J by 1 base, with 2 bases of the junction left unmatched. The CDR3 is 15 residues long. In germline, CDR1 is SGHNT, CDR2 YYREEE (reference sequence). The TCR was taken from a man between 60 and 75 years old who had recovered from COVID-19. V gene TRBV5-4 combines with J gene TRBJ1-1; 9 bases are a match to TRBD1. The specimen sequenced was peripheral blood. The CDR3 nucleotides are TGTGCCAGCAGCTTGTCGGGACAGGGGAACACTGAAGCTTTCTTT. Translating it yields CASSLSGQGNTEAFF.